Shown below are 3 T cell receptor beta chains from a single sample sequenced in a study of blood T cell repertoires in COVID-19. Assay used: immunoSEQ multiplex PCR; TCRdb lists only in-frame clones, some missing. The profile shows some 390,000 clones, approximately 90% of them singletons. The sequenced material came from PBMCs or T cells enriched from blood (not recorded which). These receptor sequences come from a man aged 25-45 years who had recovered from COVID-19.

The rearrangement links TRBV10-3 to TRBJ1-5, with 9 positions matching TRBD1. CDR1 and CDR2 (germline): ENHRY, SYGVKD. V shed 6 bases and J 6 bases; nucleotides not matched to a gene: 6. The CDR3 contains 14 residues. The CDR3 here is CAISQGQGRQPQHF. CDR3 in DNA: TGTGCCATCAGCCAGGGACAGGGTCGTCAGCCCCAGCATTTT.

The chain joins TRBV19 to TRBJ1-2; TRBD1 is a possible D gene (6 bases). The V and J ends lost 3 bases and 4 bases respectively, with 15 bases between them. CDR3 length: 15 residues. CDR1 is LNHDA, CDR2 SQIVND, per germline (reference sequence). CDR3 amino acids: CASSIISTGTYGYTF. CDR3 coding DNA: TGTGCCAGTAGTATCATTTCGACAGGTACCTATGGCTACACCTTC.

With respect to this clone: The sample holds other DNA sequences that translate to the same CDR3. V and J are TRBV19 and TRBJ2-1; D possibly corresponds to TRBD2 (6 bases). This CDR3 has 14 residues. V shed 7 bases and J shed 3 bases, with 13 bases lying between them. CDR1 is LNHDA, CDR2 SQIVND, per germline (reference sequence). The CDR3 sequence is CASTRDSSYNEQFF. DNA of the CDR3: TGTGCCAGTACCCGGGACTCGAGCTACAATGAGCAGTTCTTC.